The 32 T cell receptor beta chains presented below share a single source sample, sequenced in a study of OX40 agonist ivuxolimab in advanced cancers. Clones were read by immunoSEQ multiplex PCR, and TCRdb kept only the in-frame ones, dropping some. Of under 100,000 clones in the sample, 70% to 90% are singletons; the top ten hold approximately 0.79%. The source was CD4+ or CD8+ T cells sorted from blood, collected in a trial of the OX40 agonist ivuxolimab. The source is an adult with an advanced solid tumor such as melanoma, head and neck, liver or kidney cancer.

J is TRBJ2-1 and V is TRBV5-1; TRBD1 aligns across 12 bases. With 4 bases clipped from V and 4 bases from J, the junction kept 6 bases outside the gene matches. The CDR3 loop spans 16 amino acids. Germline CDR1 and CDR2: SGHRS and YFSETQ. The CDR3 region has the DNA TGCGCCAGCAGCCCTCAGGGACAGGGGGCTTACAATGAGCAGTTCTTC. This translates into CASSPQGQGAYNEQFF. Using reference TRBV5-1 and TRBJ2-1 for the parts outside the CDR3, the full variable domain is KAGVTQTPRYLIKTRGQQVTLSCSPISGHRSVSWYQQTPGQGLQFLFEYFSETQRNKGNFPGRFSGRQFSNSRSEMNVSTLELGDSALYLCASSPQGQGAYNEQFFGPGTRLTVL.

This CDR3 is CASSPDRSNQPQHF. The CDR3 nucleotides read TGTGCCAGCAGCCCGGACAGATCAAATCAGCCCCAGCATTTT. The V gene is TRBV9, the J gene TRBJ1-5; maybe TRBD1 (6 bases). With 4 bases removed from V and 4 bases from J, the gap between germline ends came to 12 bases. The CDR3 extends over 14 amino acids. Per germline, CDR1 SGDLS and CDR2 YYNGEE.

The V gene is TRBV10-2, the J gene TRBJ2-7, with TRBD1 matching 7 bases. The germline V gene encodes CDR1 WSHSY and CDR2 SAAADI. With V trimmed by 6 bases and J by 4 bases, 6 bases remained unmatched. The CDR3 is 13 amino acids. The CDR3 region has the DNA TGCGCCAGCAGGTCGATGACAGGGTACGAGCAGTACTTC. It translates to CASRSMTGYEQYF.

The CDR3 here is CASSEAGSPPRGEQYF. The CDR3 nucleotides are TGTGCCAGCAGTGAAGCGGGGTCCCCTCCCCGGGGGGAGCAGTACTTC. The V gene is TRBV6-1, the J gene TRBJ2-7; maybe TRBD2 (6 bases). CDR1 MNHNS and CDR2 SASEGT come from the germline V gene. The CDR3 has 16 amino acids. The V gene lost 0 bases and the J gene lost 7 bases, with 19 bases spanning the gap.

The chain uses TRBV6-5 and TRBJ1-4, with D hard to call. Germline V gives CDR1 MNHEY, CDR2 SVGAGI. The germline V and J ends were trimmed by 11 bases and 4 bases, with 14 bases remaining between them. This CDR3 has 13 residues. This CDR3 reads CASNQANNEKLFF. The CDR3 DNA follows: TGTGCCTCTAATCAAGCTAATAATGAAAAACTGTTTTTT.

The chain employs TRBV18 and TRBJ1-5; D is perhaps TRBD1 (5 bases). V shed 2 bases and J shed 3 bases, with 11 bases lying between them. The V gene's germline CDR1 is KGHSH and CDR2 LQKENI. The CDR3 totals 15 residues. For the CDR3, the DNA is TGTGCCAGCTCACCAGGCGGCAGGGCCAATCAGCCCCAGCATTTT. Translation gives CASSPGGRANQPQHF.

This chain uses TRBV6-1 with TRBJ1-2; 7 nucleotides line up with TRBD1. V dropped 2 bases and J dropped 5; count of bases not matched to a gene: 8. CDR3 length: 15 residues. Germline V gives CDR1 MNHNS, CDR2 SASEGT. The DNA of the CDR3 is TGTGCCAGCAGTGAATCTACAGGGGCGGGGTATGGCTACACCTTC. As protein: CASSESTGAGYGYTF.

V gene TRBV6-1 combines with J gene TRBJ2-7; a weak D match, TRBD1 (6 bases). Looked up from germline, CDR1 is MNHNS and CDR2 is SASEGT. V lost 4 bases, J lost 3 bases, and 10 bases lay in between. This CDR3 region has 13 residues. CDR3 residues: CASSVGTIYEQYF. Here the CDR3 DNA reads TGTGCCAGCAGTGTCGGGACAATCTACGAGCAGTACTTC.

This sequence joins TRBV6-1 and TRBJ1-5, with 8 bases identical to TRBD1. The V gene end was trimmed by 6 bases and the J gene end by 2 bases; junction bases not matched to a gene: 6. This CDR3 contains 15 residues. The V gene's germline CDR1 is MNHNS and CDR2 SASEGT. The CDR3 DNA reads as TGTGCCAGCAGCTTGACAGGGGTAGGCAATCAGCCCCAGCATTTT. Its translation: CASSLTGVGNQPQHF.

As to this clone: This sample includes further DNA sequences coding for the same CDR3. The J gene is TRBJ1-4, the V gene TRBV19; maybe TRBD1 (6 bases). The CDR3 extends over 13 amino acids. Germline loops: CDR1 LNHDA, CDR2 SQIVND (reference sequence). V was trimmed by 4 bases and J by 5 bases, leaving 8 bases between them. CDR3 in amino acids: CASSRGGNEKLFF. The CDR3 DNA reads as TGTGCCAGTAGTAGAGGGGGAAATGAAAAACTGTTTTTT.

This chain links TRBV19 with TRBJ2-1; 10 bases match TRBD2. The CDR3 extends over 14 amino acids. The V gene end was trimmed by 6 bases and the J gene end by 4 bases; junction bases not matched to a gene: 3. Looked up from germline, CDR1 is LNHDA and CDR2 is SQIVND (reference sequence). The CDR3 nucleotides read TGTGCCAGTAGACATAGCGGGGGGTACAATGAGCAGTTCTTC. Encoded protein: CASRHSGGYNEQFF.

This chain uses TRBV7-9 with TRBJ2-5; perhaps TRBD1 as D (6 bases). The V end lost 7 bases, the J end lost 5 bases, and 14 bases lay between the germline ends. The CDR3 runs 13 residues. Germline V gene data show CDR1 as SEHNR and CDR2 as FQNEAQ (reference sequence). Here the CDR3 reads CASKNTGRETQYF. CDR3 nucleotides: TGTGCCAGCAAAAATACAGGGCGCGAGACCCAGTACTTC.

The CDR3 loop reads CASSQITGAGSYEQYF. CDR3 DNA sequence: TGTGCCAGTAGCCAGATTACGGGAGCGGGCTCCTACGAGCAGTACTTC. The chain has TRBV19 and TRBJ2-7; a possible D gene is TRBD2 (6 bases). Germline CDR1 reads LNHDA; CDR2 reads SQIVND (reference sequence). Trimming cost V 6 bases and J 0 bases, with 18 bases left between them. The CDR3 contains 16 residues.

The V gene is TRBV14, the J gene TRBJ1-2; D is unresolved. From germline, CDR1 is SGHDN and CDR2 FVKESK. The germline V and J ends were trimmed by 4 bases and 2 bases, with 8 bases remaining between them. The CDR3 runs to 13 residues. The CDR3 sequence is CASSPQQNYGYTF. For the CDR3, the DNA is TGTGCCAGCAGCCCACAGCAGAACTATGGCTACACCTTC.

This chain connects TRBV7-8 to TRBJ2-1; the match to TRBD2 covers 12 bases. This CDR3 has 16 residues. Germline values: CDR1 SGHVS, CDR2 FQNEAQ. J was trimmed by 4 bases and V by 3 bases; bases with no gene match: 4. CDR3 DNA sequence: TGTGCCAGCAGCTTCCAACTAGCGGGGGGTTACAATGAGCAGTTCTTC. The encoded protein is CASSFQLAGGYNEQFF.

The chain uses TRBV6-5 and TRBJ1-1; TRBD1 might be the D (6 bases). CDR3 size: 14 residues. Trimming removed 2 bases at V and 2 bases at J, with 9 bases between. Germline V gives CDR1 MNHEY, CDR2 SVGAGI. The CDR3 here is CASSYTGANTEAFF. For the CDR3, the DNA is TGTGCCAGCAGTTACACGGGGGCCAACACTGAAGCTTTCTTT.

CDR3 coding DNA: TGTGCCAGCAGCCACCGGGGGGGAGGGACAGCCAGCTCCTACGAGCAGTACTTC. This translates into CASSHRGGGTASSYEQYF. The V and J genes are TRBV27 and TRBJ2-7; D may be TRBD2 (8 bases). The CDR3 length is 18 residues. CDR1 is MNHEY, CDR2 SMNVEV, per germline (reference sequence). Trimming pared 6 bases from V and 0 bases from J, leaving 24 bases between.

This clone has a single count. The chain combines TRBV7-3 with TRBJ2-7, with TRBD1 identical over 7 bases. V was pared by 3 bases and J by 2 bases, with 4 bases of the junction left unmatched. Germline-derived CDR1 and CDR2 are SGHTA and FQGTGA. CDR3 size: 14 residues. The CDR3 region is CASSFLGGPYEQYF. CDR3 coding DNA: TGTGCCAGCAGCTTCCTAGGGGGCCCCTACGAGCAGTACTTC. Looking up the rest from reference TRBV7-3 and TRBJ2-7 gives the full variable domain: GAGVSQTPSNKVTEKGKYVELRCDPISGHTALYWYRQSLGQGPEFLIYFQGTGAADDSGLPNDRFFAVRPEGSVSTLKIQRTERGDSAVYLCASSFLGGPYEQYFGPGTRLTVT.

The chain combines TRBV7-2 with TRBJ1-2, with 9 nucleotides matching TRBD1. Germline V CDR1 and CDR2: SGHTA, FQGNSA. V lost 0 bases, J lost 3 bases, and 2 bases stayed unmatched. This CDR3 contains 15 residues. This CDR3 reads CASSLAGQGDYGYTF. In DNA, the CDR3 is TGTGCCAGCAGCTTAGCGGGACAGGGTGACTATGGCTACACCTTC.

The CDR3 loop is CASSYPSETGAYEQYF. The CDR3 coding sequence is TGTGCCAGCAGTTACCCCTCCGAGACAGGGGCCTACGAGCAGTACTTC. This sequence joins TRBV6-6 and TRBJ2-7, with 8 bases aligning to TRBD1. Trimming cost V 2 bases and J 2 bases; bases outside gene matches: 8. CDR3 length: 16 amino acids. Germline loops: CDR1 MNHNY, CDR2 SVGAGI (reference sequence).

In its sample, this clone was seen a few times. The chain recombines TRBV11-2 with TRBJ2-2, with 7 positions matching TRBD2. Per germline, CDR1 SGHAT and CDR2 FQNNGV. This CDR3 has 15 amino acids. V lost 6 bases, J lost 0 bases, and 4 bases stayed unmatched. The chain's CDR3 is CASRWSGANTGELFF. DNA for the CDR3: TGTGCCAGCAGATGGAGCGGGGCGAACACCGGGGAGCTGTTTTTT.

The chain couples TRBV7-9 to TRBJ1-5; a possible D gene is TRBD1 (5 bases). V gave up 5 bases and J gave up 0 bases, with 23 bases separating them. The CDR3 runs 19 residues. Germline-derived CDR1 and CDR2 are SEHNR and FQNEAQ (reference sequence). In DNA form, the CDR3 reads TGTGCCAGCAGCGAAGGGATGCAGGGTGGGGGGTTTAGCAATCAGCCCCAGCATTTT. This encodes CASSEGMQGGGFSNQPQHF.

J is TRBJ1-2 and V is TRBV30; TRBD1 might be the D (6 bases). The V end lost 0 bases, the J end lost 7 bases, and 9 bases lay between the germline ends. This CDR3 contains 12 residues. Germline lookup yields CDR1 GTSNPN and CDR2 SVGIG (reference sequence). The CDR3 is CAWSVTGFGYTF. CDR3 coding DNA: TGTGCCTGGAGTGTAACAGGGTTTGGCTACACCTTC.

V gene TRBV13 combines with J gene TRBJ2-1; no firm D call. Germline CDR1 reads PRHDT; CDR2 reads FYEKMQ (reference sequence). V lost 3 bases and J lost 1, with 7 bases in between. The CDR3 covers 14 residues. CDR3 DNA sequence: TGTGCCAGCAGCTTCCGGCAATCCTACAATGAGCAGTTCTTC. Protein: CASSFRQSYNEQFF.

The chain links TRBV7-2 to TRBJ2-2; the match to TRBD2 covers 8 bases. V lost 4 bases to trimming and J lost 0 bases; unmatched junction nucleotides: 13. This CDR3 has 19 residues. The germline CDR1 and CDR2 sequences are SGHTA and FQGNSA. The CDR3 loop is CASSSSPGGIIPNTGELFF. The CDR3 DNA reads TGTGCCAGCAGCTCGTCCCCGGGGGGGATCATACCGAACACCGGGGAGCTGTTTTTT. The entire variable domain, with the rest obtained from reference TRBV7-2 and TRBJ2-2, is as follows: GAGVSQSPSNKVTEKGKDVELRCDPISGHTALYWYRQSLGQGLEFLIYFQGNSAPDKSGLPSDRFSAERTGGSVSTLTIQRTQQEDSAVYLCASSSSPGGIIPNTGELFFGEGSRLTVL.

The chain employs TRBV5-1 and TRBJ2-1; 8 bases are a match to TRBD1. CDR1 and CDR2 from the germline V gene are SGHRS and YFSETQ. With 4 bases clipped from V and 9 bases from J, the junction kept 9 bases outside the gene matches. The length of the CDR3 is 14 residues. CDR3 residues: CASSLRQGLGEQFF. CDR3 in DNA: TGCGCCAGCAGCCTTAGACAGGGGTTGGGTGAGCAGTTCTTC.

V is TRBV5-1 and J is TRBJ2-5, with D tentatively TRBD1 (6 bases). The V gene's germline CDR1 is SGHRS and CDR2 YFSETQ. The CDR3 length is 14 residues. Trimming cost V 3 bases and J 1 base, with 10 bases left between them. Here the CDR3 DNA reads TGCGCCAGCAGCTCTGGCAGGGGCCAAGAGACCCAGTACTTC. Its translation is CASSSGRGQETQYF.

V is TRBV4-1 and J is TRBJ2-3; D is perhaps TRBD1 (6 bases). CDR3 size: 18 residues. Looked up from germline, CDR1 is MGHRA and CDR2 is YSYEKL. The germline V and J ends were trimmed by 4 bases and 1 base, with 21 bases remaining between them. CDR3 sequence: CASSPIRGQRRRTDTQYF. DNA of the CDR3: TGCGCCAGCAGCCCAATCCGGGGACAACGTCGCCGCACAGATACGCAGTATTTT.

The genes are TRBV6-6 and TRBJ1-6; TRBD1 is a possible D gene (5 bases). The CDR3 loop spans 15 amino acids. V shed 10 bases and J shed 2 bases, with 15 bases lying between them. Germline CDR1 MNHNY, CDR2 SVGAGI (reference sequence). In DNA, the CDR3 is TGTGCCACCAGAGCCAGGGAGGCCTATAATTCACCCCTCCACTTT. Translating it yields CATRAREAYNSPLHF.

CDR3 sequence reads: CASSPGAAELEAFF. The CDR3 DNA reads as TGTGCCAGCAGCCCTGGGGCAGCAGAACTTGAAGCTTTCTTT. The J gene is TRBJ1-1, the V gene TRBV7-2, with D maybe TRBD1 (5 bases). CDR1 is SGHTA and CDR2 is FQGNSA in the germline V gene. This CDR3 comprises 14 residues. Trimming took off 5 bases at V and 7 bases at J, with 17 bases between the two ends.

This chain uses TRBV5-1 with TRBJ2-2; D not resolved. Trimming left V 5 bases short and J 1 base short, with 12 bases between. The CDR3 length is 15 residues. Germline V CDR1 and CDR2: SGHRS, YFSETQ. DNA for the CDR3: TGCGCCAGCAGGTGGAATCCCAGGAACACCGGGGAGCTGTTTTTT. Translation: CASRWNPRNTGELFF. The variable domain in full, with the rest retrieved from reference TRBV5-1 and TRBJ2-2, is KAGVTQTPRYLIKTRGQQVTLSCSPISGHRSVSWYQQTPGQGLQFLFEYFSETQRNKGNFPGRFSGRQFSNSRSEMNVSTLELGDSALYLCASRWNPRNTGELFFGEGSRLTVL.

The chain joins TRBV10-3 to TRBJ2-3, with 8 bases lining up with TRBD2. Germline-derived CDR1 and CDR2 are ENHRY and SYGVKD. With 4 bases clipped from V and 3 bases from J, the junction kept 9 bases outside the gene matches. The CDR3 spans 16 residues. Here the CDR3 reads CAISVGYGGDTDTQYF. The CDR3 bases are TGTGCCATCAGTGTGGGATACGGGGGGGATACAGATACGCAGTATTTT.